The text below deals with one TCR beta chain. Its antigen is as yet unknown. V shed 2 bases and J shed 7 bases, with 14 bases lying between them. From germline, CDR1 is MNHNY and CDR2 SVGAGI (reference sequence). The CDR3 loop spans 14 amino acids. This specimen comes from a study of PD-1 blockade in classical Hodgkin lymphoma. Regarding the study as a whole: Complete responders possessed baseline diversity comparable to newly diagnosed patients. Reports indicated that newly diagnosed patients had lower baseline TCR diversity than healthy donors did. Some patients started nivolumab under 1 year after ASCT, and they were excluded.

Sequencing was performed with immunoSEQ multiplex PCR; in TCRdb, only in-frame clones are kept and a portion is missing. The data hold 46,000 or so clones, with about three quarters observed a single time. The sample's time point: cycle 4 day 1 (C4D1), after more than 5 weeks of nivolumab. Every single patient, without exception, relapsed after autologous stem cell transplantation, and brentuximab vedotin exposure varied. Classifying best responses yielded complete response, partial response or progressive disease. This chain links TRBV6-6 with TRBJ1-2; D is unresolved. This sequence was found in a human donor with classical Hodgkin lymphoma. Sequences were derived from peripheral blood mononuclear cells (PBMCs), sampled before the fourth cycle of nivolumab. This CDR3 reads CASSYDIDSFGYTF. The CDR3 nucleotides read TGTGCCAGCAGTTACGACATCGATAGCTTTGGCTACACCTTC.